One and the same sample provided the 30 T cell receptor beta chains below, sequenced in a study of radiation and T cells in renal cell carcinoma. Clones were read by immunoSEQ multiplex PCR, and TCRdb kept only the in-frame ones, dropping some. The sample includes roughly 170,000 clones, about nine tenths seen only once; the top ten take 11%. Time point in this sample: blood 4 weeks post-SBRT, at nephrectomy. Treatment meaning: 15 Gy SBRT to primary tumor, nephrectomy 4 weeks later. This material consisted of blood, taken from a patient whose treatment included radiotherapy and nephrectomy. These receptors were taken from a woman aged 45-65 years with renal cell carcinoma.

This clone was recorded only once. This chain links TRBV29-1 with TRBJ2-5; maybe TRBD2 (6 bases). The ends were cut back, 2 bases at V and 5 bases at J, with 18 bases in the middle. Germline V gene lookup returns CDR1 SQVTM and CDR2 ANQGSEA. The CDR3 is made up of 15 amino acids. The CDR3 loop is CSVEKRALGGETQYF. The DNA of the CDR3 is TGCAGCGTTGAAAAGAGAGCCCTAGGAGGGGAGACCCAGTACTTC.

The chain recombines TRBV9 with TRBJ2-5; TRBD1 matches at 9 bases. The length of the CDR3 is 16 residues. CDR1 SGDLS and CDR2 YYNGEE come from the germline V gene. The J segment lost 4 bases and the V segment lost 2 bases, leaving 9 bases of the junction unmatched. In nucleotides, the CDR3 is TGTGCCAGCAGCGTTAACATCTGGGACAGGGCAGAGACCCAGTACTTC. Translating it yields CASSVNIWDRAETQYF.

This clone has just one count. The chain links TRBV7-9 to TRBJ2-2; tentative D call: TRBD1 (5 bases). This CDR3 has 13 amino acids. In germline, CDR1 is SEHNR, CDR2 FQNEAQ (reference sequence). The germline V and J ends were trimmed by 5 bases and 6 bases, with 10 bases remaining between them. The DNA for the CDR3 is TGTGCCAGCAGCCCATCAGGGCCCGGGGAGCTGTTTTTT. Protein sequence: CASSPSGPGELFF.

This chain uses TRBV10-3 with TRBJ1-1; 9 bases line up with TRBD1. This CDR3 has 14 residues. The J segment lost 0 bases and the V segment lost 8 bases, leaving 4 bases of the junction unmatched. The germline V gene has CDR1 ENHRY and CDR2 SYGVKD. The CDR3 here is CAIGGQGLNTEAFF. In DNA, the CDR3 is TGTGCCATCGGGGGACAGGGACTGAACACTGAAGCTTTCTTT.

The V call is TRBV7-2, the J call TRBJ2-1; 12 bases map to TRBD2. CDR1 is SGHTA, CDR2 FQGNSA, per germline. V trimming: 5 bases; J trimming: 6 bases; junction bases outside the gene matches: 8. The CDR3 contains 16 residues. Here the CDR3 DNA reads TGTGCCAGCAGCCTAGGGCCTAGCGGGGGGGCCAATGAGCAGTTCTTC. Encoded protein: CASSLGPSGGANEQFF.

The chain joins TRBV5-1 to TRBJ1-2; 7 bases are shared with TRBD1. J gave up 0 bases and V 3 bases, and 2 bases lay outside the gene matches. CDR3 length: 14 amino acids. Germline V CDR1 and CDR2: SGHRS, YFSETQ. CDR3 in amino acids: CASSSGTANYGYTF. DNA for the CDR3: TGCGCCAGCAGCTCCGGGACAGCTAACTATGGCTACACCTTC.

This chain connects TRBV18 to TRBJ2-3, with 8 positions matching TRBD1. This CDR3 is 15 amino acids long. V lost 3 bases and J lost 3; bases outside the gene matches: 5. Germline CDR1 is KGHSH and CDR2 is LQKENI. The CDR3 loop is CASSPTGQGTDTQYF. The DNA for the CDR3 is TGTGCCAGCTCACCTACCGGACAGGGAACAGATACGCAGTATTTT.

This rearrangement joins TRBV29-1 to TRBJ2-7; D possibly uses TRBD1 or TRBD2 (6 bases each). The CDR3 has 14 amino acids. Trimming shortened V by 6 bases and J by 6 bases, and 21 bases separated the two germline ends. CDR1 is SQVTM, CDR2 ANQGSEA, per germline. This CDR3 reads CSVARTRDISEQYF. CDR3 sequence (DNA): TGCAGCGTCGCCCGTACGCGGGACATCTCCGAGCAGTACTTC.

The chain is built from TRBV28 and TRBJ2-7; a possible D gene is TRBD1 (5 bases). The CDR3 length is 14 residues. V was pared by 3 bases and J by 5 bases, with 14 bases between. Germline V gene sequence: CDR1 MDHEN, CDR2 SYDVKM. The CDR3 sequence: CASSFRQRSHEQYF. The DNA of the CDR3 is TGTGCCAGCAGTTTTAGACAGCGTTCTCACGAGCAGTACTTC.

V gene TRBV5-1 combines with J gene TRBJ2-5; D is ambiguous. Germline V gene sequence: CDR1 SGHRS, CDR2 YFSETQ. This CDR3 contains 15 residues. The V end was cut by 3 bases, the J end by 5 bases, with 17 bases between. The CDR3 here is CASSSRTGQRETQYF. DNA for the CDR3: TGCGCCAGCAGCTCAAGGACGGGTCAGAGGGAGACCCAGTACTTC. The full variable domain, completed using reference TRBV5-1 and TRBJ2-5, is KAGVTQTPRYLIKTRGQQVTLSCSPISGHRSVSWYQQTPGQGLQFLFEYFSETQRNKGNFPGRFSGRQFSNSRSEMNVSTLELGDSALYLCASSSRTGQRETQYFGPGTRLLVL.

The chain links TRBV9 to TRBJ2-1; 10 bases are shared with TRBD2. In germline, CDR1 is SGDLS, CDR2 YYNGEE. V was pared by 4 bases and J by 5 bases, with 9 bases of the junction left unmatched. CDR3 length: 16 amino acids. The CDR3 DNA reads as TGTGCCAGCAGCACCCAAAGCGGGGGGGCTCACAATGAGCAGTTCTTC. This translates into CASSTQSGGAHNEQFF. The entire variable domain, with the rest obtained from reference TRBV9 and TRBJ2-1, is as follows: DSGVTQTPKHLITATGQRVTLRCSPRSGDLSVYWYQQSLDQGLQFLIQYYNGEERAKGNILERFSAQQFPDLHSELNLSSLELGDSALYFCASSTQSGGAHNEQFFGPGTRLTVL.

V and J are TRBV7-3 and TRBJ2-5; D may be TRBD2 (6 bases). V lost 5 bases and J lost 2, with 18 bases in between. CDR1 is SGHTA, CDR2 FQGTGA, per germline. The CDR3 sequence is 16 residues long. The CDR3 sequence: CASSALPTGGQETQYF. In DNA form, the CDR3 reads TGTGCCAGCAGCGCTTTACCCACCGGGGGACAAGAGACCCAGTACTTC.

V is TRBV5-4 and J is TRBJ1-1; D ambiguous. The CDR3 extends over 18 amino acids. Between the trimmed V and J ends, which lost 4 bases and 0 bases, there was a span of 22 bases. The V gene's germline CDR1 is SGHNT and CDR2 YYREEE (reference sequence). The DNA for the CDR3 is TGTGCCAGCAGCCCTCCCGGGAACCCGGCCTTTCTGAACACTGAAGCTTTCTTT. Its protein is CASSPPGNPAFLNTEAFF.

J is TRBJ1-6 and V is TRBV5-1; TRBD1 is a possible D gene (5 bases). Trimming stripped 4 bases from V and 9 bases from J, with 23 bases between. This CDR3 has 17 residues. Germline CDR1 reads SGHRS; CDR2 reads YFSETQ. The CDR3 DNA sequence: TGCGCCAGCAGCCCCCTTGCCACCGTAGGGGATGGTTCACCCCTCCACTTT. Protein product: CASSPLATVGDGSPLHF. Using reference TRBV5-1 and TRBJ1-6 for the parts outside the CDR3, the full variable domain is KAGVTQTPRYLIKTRGQQVTLSCSPISGHRSVSWYQQTPGQGLQFLFEYFSETQRNKGNFPGRFSGRQFSNSRSEMNVSTLELGDSALYLCASSPLATVGDGSPLHFGNGTRLTVT.

In DNA, the CDR3 is TGTGCCAGCAGCTTAACCGGGGGGCGATACAATGAGCAGTTCTTC. It specifies CASSLTGGRYNEQFF. V gene TRBV7-9 combines with J gene TRBJ2-1; maybe TRBD2 (7 bases). Trimming removed 2 bases at V and 4 bases at J, with 12 bases between. The CDR3 length is 15 residues. CDR1 SEHNR and CDR2 FQNEAQ come from the germline V gene (reference sequence).

The CDR3 protein is CASSLFGQGARGYTF. The CDR3 DNA reads TGTGCCAGCAGCTTGTTCGGACAGGGGGCGCGGGGCTACACCTTC. V usage is TRBV5-4 and J usage is TRBJ1-2; 11 positions match TRBD1. The CDR3 spans 15 residues. Per the germline V gene, CDR1 is SGHNT and CDR2 is YYREEE (reference sequence). V was pared by 1 base and J by 8 bases, with 7 bases of the junction left unmatched.

This clone has only a few counts. The V gene is TRBV7-9, the J gene TRBJ1-6; unclear D gene. The CDR3 runs to 13 residues. Looked up from germline, CDR1 is SEHNR and CDR2 is FQNEAQ (reference sequence). Trimming removed 5 bases at V and 5 bases at J, with 7 bases between. In DNA form, the CDR3 reads TGTGCCAGCAGCCCGCGGGATAATTCACCCCTCCACTTT. This translates into CASSPRDNSPLHF.

This chain uses TRBV14 with TRBJ2-5, with D possibly TRBD2 on 6 matching bases. The J call is doubtful: the DNA matches TRBJ2-7 better. Per the germline V gene, CDR1 is SGHDN and CDR2 is FVKESK. This CDR3 contains 15 residues. This CDR3 reads CASSQGVDYSYEQYF. The DNA for the CDR3 is TGTGCCAGCAGCCAAGGGGTGGACTACTCCTACGAGCAGTACTTC.

The V and J genes are TRBV7-8 and TRBJ1-5, with 10 bases that match TRBD1. This CDR3 spans 18 amino acids. Germline CDR1 SGHVS, CDR2 FQNEAQ. Trimming removed 4 bases from V and 6 bases from J; junction bases left unmatched: 15. The CDR3 nucleotides are TGTGCCAGCAGCTCCTGGAGTAGACCGGGACAGGGGATTCAGCCCCAGCATTTT. This codes for CASSSWSRPGQGIQPQHF.

This chain uses TRBV19 with TRBJ2-4; no firm D call. The germline CDR1 and CDR2 sequences are LNHDA and SQIVND (reference sequence). The CDR3 has 13 residues. V lost 5 bases to trimming and J lost 7 bases, with 12 bases between them. The CDR3 spells CASSRPPGNIQYF. The CDR3 coding sequence is TGTGCCAGTAGTCGGCCTCCCGGGAACATTCAGTACTTC.

The genes are TRBV14 and TRBJ2-1; D remains unclear. Trimming took off 0 bases at V and 6 bases at J, with 15 bases between the two ends. CDR1 is SGHDN and CDR2 is FVKESK in the germline V gene. The CDR3 is made up of 16 amino acids. As DNA, the CDR3 is TGTGCCAGCAGCCAAGATGAGAGACCCCTCGGCAATGAGCAGTTCTTC. Translating gives CASSQDERPLGNEQFF.

This clone was counted a single time. The chain joins TRBV4-1 to TRBJ2-7; a weak D match, TRBD1 (6 bases). With 4 bases removed from V and 2 bases from J, the gap between germline ends came to 15 bases. Germline values: CDR1 MGHRA, CDR2 YSYEKL. The CDR3 length is 15 residues. CDR3 protein: CASSPGTRWAYEQYF. In DNA, the CDR3 is TGCGCCAGCAGCCCCGGGACACGGTGGGCCTACGAGCAGTACTTC.

Of note for this clone: Distinct nucleotide sequences in the sample also encode this CDR3. The chain links TRBV19 to TRBJ1-5, with unresolved D. V was trimmed by 8 bases and J by 0 bases, leaving 2 bases between them. CDR1 and CDR2 (germline): LNHDA, SQIVND (reference sequence). The CDR3 loop spans 11 amino acids. DNA for the CDR3: TGTGCCAGTGGTAGCAATCAGCCCCAGCATTTT. This gives the protein CASGSNQPQHF.

The genes are TRBV21-1 and TRBJ2-7; TRBD1 is taken as the D call from the table, unchecked against the DNA. TRBV21-1 corresponds to a pseudogene. This CDR3 spans 15 amino acids. CDR3 residues: CASSARRGVSYEQYF. The CDR3 nucleotides are TGTGCCAGCAGCGCCCGCAGGGGAGTCTCCTACGAGCAGTACTTC.

The chain uses TRBV18 and TRBJ2-4; tentative D call: TRBD1 (5 bases). The CDR3 contains 16 residues. The germline V gene has CDR1 KGHSH and CDR2 LQKENI. Trimming stripped 2 bases from V and 0 bases from J, with 11 bases between. The CDR3 region is CASSPVDSSAKNIQYF. For the CDR3, the DNA is TGTGCCAGCTCACCAGTCGACAGCTCAGCCAAAAACATTCAGTACTTC.

This clone was seen only once. CDR3 bases: TGTGCCAGCAGTGAAGCCCAATGGACAGGGGGCTATGGCTACACCTTC. This gives the protein CASSEAQWTGGYGYTF. V and J are TRBV6-1 and TRBJ1-2; 10 bases map to TRBD1. V was clipped by 0 bases and J by 4 bases; unmatched bases: 5. The CDR3 totals 16 residues. Per the germline V gene, CDR1 is MNHNS and CDR2 is SASEGT.

This rearrangement joins TRBV5-5 to TRBJ1-4, with no clear D. Trimming left V 1 base short and J 7 bases short, with 8 bases between. The V gene's germline CDR1 is SGHKS and CDR2 YYEKEE (reference sequence). The CDR3 loop spans 13 amino acids. The CDR3 sequence is CASSLSTFEKLFF. The CDR3 DNA reads as TGTGCCAGCAGCTTGTCGACTTTTGAAAAACTGTTTTTT.

The chain recombines TRBV5-1 with TRBJ1-1; no definite D call. CDR3 length: 15 amino acids. Trimming took 0 bases from V and 0 from J, leaving 9 bases between them. Germline CDR1 is SGHRS and CDR2 is YFSETQ. As DNA, the CDR3 is TGCGCCAGCAGCTTGGGCACCCCAGTGAACACTGAAGCTTTCTTT. The encoded protein is CASSLGTPVNTEAFF.

V gene TRBV27 combines with J gene TRBJ2-3, with 8 bases aligning to TRBD2. Germline CDR1 and CDR2: MNHEY and SMNVEV (reference sequence). This CDR3 has 15 amino acids. V shed 2 bases and J 0 bases; nucleotides not matched to a gene: 1. The CDR3 here is CASSLTGGSTDTQYF. The CDR3 nucleotides are TGTGCCAGCAGTTTAACGGGGGGGAGCACAGATACGCAGTATTTT.

This clone was recorded once. The J gene is TRBJ1-2, the V gene TRBV29-1, with 12 bases matching TRBD1. V shed 1 base, J shed 8 bases, and the junction held 8 bases outside the gene matches. CDR1 and CDR2 (germline): SQVTM, ANQGSEA. The CDR3 length is 15 residues. The CDR3 loop reads CSVEAPGQGAVGYTF. The CDR3 nucleotides read TGCAGCGTTGAAGCCCCGGGACAGGGGGCGGTCGGCTACACCTTC. Full variable domain (outside the CDR3, taken from reference TRBV29-1 and TRBJ1-2): SAVISQKPSRDICQRGTSLTIQCQVDSQVTMMFWYRQQPGQSLTLIATANQGSEATYESGFVIDKFPISRPNLTFSTLTVSNMSPEDSSIYLCSVEAPGQGAVGYTFGSGTRLTVV.